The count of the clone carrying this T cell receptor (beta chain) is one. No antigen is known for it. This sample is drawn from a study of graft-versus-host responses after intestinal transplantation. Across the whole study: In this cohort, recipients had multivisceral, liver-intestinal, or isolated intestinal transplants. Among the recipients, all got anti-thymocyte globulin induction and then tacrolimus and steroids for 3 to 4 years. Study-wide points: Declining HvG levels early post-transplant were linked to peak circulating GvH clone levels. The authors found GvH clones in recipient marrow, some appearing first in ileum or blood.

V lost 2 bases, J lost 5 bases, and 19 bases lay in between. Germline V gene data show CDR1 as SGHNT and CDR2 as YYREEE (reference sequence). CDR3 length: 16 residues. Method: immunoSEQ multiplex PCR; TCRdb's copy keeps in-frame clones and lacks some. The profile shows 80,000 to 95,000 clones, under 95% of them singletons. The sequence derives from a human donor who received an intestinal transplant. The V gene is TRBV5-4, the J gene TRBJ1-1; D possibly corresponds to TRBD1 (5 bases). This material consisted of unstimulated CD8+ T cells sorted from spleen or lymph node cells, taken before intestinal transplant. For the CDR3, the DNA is TGTGCCAGCAGCTTTATGGGACGGGGAGGGATGACTGAAGCTTTCTTT. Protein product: CASSFMGRGGMTEAFF. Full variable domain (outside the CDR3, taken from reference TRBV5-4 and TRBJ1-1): ETGVTQSPTHLIKTRGQQVTLRCSSQSGHNTVSWYQQALGQGPQFIFQYYREEENGRGNFPPRFSGLQFPNYSSELNVNALELDDSALYLCASSFMGRGGMTEAFFGQGTRLTVV.